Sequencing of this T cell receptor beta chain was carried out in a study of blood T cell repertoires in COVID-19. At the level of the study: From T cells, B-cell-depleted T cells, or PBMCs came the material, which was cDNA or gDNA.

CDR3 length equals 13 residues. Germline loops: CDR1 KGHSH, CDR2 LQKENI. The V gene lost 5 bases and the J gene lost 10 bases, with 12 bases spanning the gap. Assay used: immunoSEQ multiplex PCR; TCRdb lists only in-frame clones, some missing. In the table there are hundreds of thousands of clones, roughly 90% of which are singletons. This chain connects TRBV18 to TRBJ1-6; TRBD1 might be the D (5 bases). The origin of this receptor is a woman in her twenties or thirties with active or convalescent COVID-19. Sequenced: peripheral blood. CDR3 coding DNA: TGTGCCAGCTCAAGTGGGGCAGGGTCACCCCTCCACTTT. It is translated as CASSSGAGSPLHF.